This section outlines one T cell receptor beta chain sequence together with its context. TCRdb's copy holds only in-frame clones and misses some; the assay was immunoSEQ multiplex PCR. The sample consists of approximately 2,000,000 clones, 85% to 95% of them appearing once. Germline CDR1 is MGHRA and CDR2 is YSYEKL. The J segment lost 4 bases and the V segment lost 2 bases, leaving 8 bases of the junction unmatched. The CDR3 extends over 16 amino acids. The sample comes from a study of shared clonotypes between healthy human individuals. Sequencing was carried out using naive CD4+ T cells from PBMCs. The subset here: CD45RA+ positively selected. This receptor was identified in a man younger than 30 in good health. Some clones in this sample may be carry-over from other donors' samples. This chain links TRBV4-1 with TRBJ2-7; 10 positions agree with TRBD2. CDR3 sequence (DNA): TGCGCCAGCAGCCAATCCTGGACAGCGGGAGGGTACGAGCAGTACTTC. Protein sequence: CASSQSWTAGGYEQYF.